This TCR beta chain was identified during a study of shared clonotypes between healthy human individuals. Study findings and constraints: Of the naive CD4 clonotypes, around 4.8% were shared across several donors. Researchers sampled only blood; tissue repertoires likely differ.

With regard to this clone: Its antigen is unidentified.

CD45RA+ naive and CD45RA-negative memory subsets were separated from CD4+ cells. As handled by the study authors: From ImmunoSEQ came sequences covering only the junction and carrying no quality scores, so filtering differed. TCRdb keeps only in-frame clones here, not all; method: immunoSEQ multiplex PCR. V, J and clone size derive from that table, while D and trimming were established from the DNA sequence. Here the sample spans over a million clones, 70% to 80% being singletons. The ends were cut back, 6 bases at V and 3 bases at J, with 19 bases in the middle. CDR1 is SGHRS and CDR2 is YFSETQ in the germline V gene. This CDR3 comprises 15 residues.

The TCR sequence derives from a man between 18 and 29 years old in good health. Some clones in this sample may be carry-over from other donors' samples. The sample was memory CD4+ T cells from PBMCs. Subset of the sample: CD45RA-negative fraction. The rearrangement joins TRBV5-1 to TRBJ2-7; D may correspond to TRBD1 or TRBD2 (6 bases each). The CDR3 region is CASTPIGGGNYEQYF. For the CDR3, the DNA is TGCGCCAGCACTCCCATCGGGGGCGGGAACTACGAGCAGTACTTC.